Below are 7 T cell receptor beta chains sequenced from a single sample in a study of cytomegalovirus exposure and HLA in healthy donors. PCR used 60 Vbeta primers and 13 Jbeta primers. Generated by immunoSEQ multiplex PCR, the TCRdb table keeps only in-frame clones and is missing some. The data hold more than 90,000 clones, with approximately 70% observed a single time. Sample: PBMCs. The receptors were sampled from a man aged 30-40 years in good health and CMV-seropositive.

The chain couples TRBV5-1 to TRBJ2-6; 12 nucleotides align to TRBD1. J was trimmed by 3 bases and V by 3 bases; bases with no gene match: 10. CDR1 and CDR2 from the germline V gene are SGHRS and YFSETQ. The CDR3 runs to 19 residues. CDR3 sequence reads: CASSSISGTGGGGANVLTF. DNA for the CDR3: TGCGCCAGCAGCTCCATCTCCGGGACAGGGGGCGGTGGGGCCAACGTCCTGACTTTC.

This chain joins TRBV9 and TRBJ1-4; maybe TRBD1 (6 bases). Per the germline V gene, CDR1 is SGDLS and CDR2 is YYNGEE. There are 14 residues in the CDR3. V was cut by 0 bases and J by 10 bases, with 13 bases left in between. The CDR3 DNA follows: TGTGCCAGCAGCGTAGAACAGGGACGTGGAAAACTGTTTTTT. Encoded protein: CASSVEQGRGKLFF.

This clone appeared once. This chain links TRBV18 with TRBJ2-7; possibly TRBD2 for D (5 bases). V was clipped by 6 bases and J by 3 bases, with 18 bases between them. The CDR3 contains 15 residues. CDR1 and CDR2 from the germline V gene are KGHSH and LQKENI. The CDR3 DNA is TGTGCCAGCTCCAGCACTAGGTTTGTGGACTACGAGCAGTACGTC. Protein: CASSSTRFVDYEQYV.

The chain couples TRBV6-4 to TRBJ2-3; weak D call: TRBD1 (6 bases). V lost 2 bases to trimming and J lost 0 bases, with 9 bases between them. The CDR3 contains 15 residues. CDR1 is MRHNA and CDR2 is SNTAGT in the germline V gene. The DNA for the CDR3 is TGTGCCAGCAGTGACGGGGGCACTAGCACAGATACGCAGTATTTT. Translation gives CASSDGGTSTDTQYF.

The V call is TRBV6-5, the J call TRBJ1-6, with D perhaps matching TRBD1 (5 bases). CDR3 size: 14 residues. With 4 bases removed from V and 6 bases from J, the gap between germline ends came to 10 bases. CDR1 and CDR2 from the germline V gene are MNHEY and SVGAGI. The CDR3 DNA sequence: TGTGCCAGCAGTTCGGTCAGGGTTAATTCACCCCTCCACTTT. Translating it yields CASSSVRVNSPLHF.

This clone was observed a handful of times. CDR3 residues: CASSPDRLNTEAFF. For the CDR3, the DNA is TGTGCCAGCAGCCCCGACAGGCTTAACACTGAAGCTTTCTTT. The chain joins TRBV4-2 to TRBJ1-1; D might be TRBD1 (6 bases). Germline-derived CDR1 and CDR2 are LGHNA and YNFKEQ. The CDR3 is 14 amino acids. Between the trimmed V and J ends, which lost 4 bases and 2 bases, there was a span of 11 bases.

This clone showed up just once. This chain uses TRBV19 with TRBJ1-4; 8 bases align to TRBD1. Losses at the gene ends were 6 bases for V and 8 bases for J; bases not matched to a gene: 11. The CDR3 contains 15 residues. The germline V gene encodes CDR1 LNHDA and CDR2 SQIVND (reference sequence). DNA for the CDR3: TGTGCCAGTAGCACGGACCAGGGGGCGAGAGAAAAACTGTTTTTT. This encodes CASSTDQGAREKLFF.